This T cell receptor (beta chain) was sequenced in a study of blood T cell repertoires in COVID-19. The wider study: T cells, B-cell-depleted T cells, or PBMCs supplied cDNA or gDNA.

TCRdb's copy holds only in-frame clones and misses some; the assay was immunoSEQ multiplex PCR. Here the sample spans approximately 170,000 clones, roughly 90% being singletons. Germline values: CDR1 SGHDT, CDR2 YYEEEE. This CDR3 spans 15 amino acids. V was clipped by 3 bases and J by 5 bases; unmatched bases: 8. The chain is built from TRBV5-6 and TRBJ2-5; 9 bases match TRBD1. This TCR came from a woman aged 18 to 35 who had recovered from COVID-19. The sample was PBMCs or T cells enriched from blood (not recorded which). CDR3 amino acids: CASSSPGTGSETQYF. The DNA of the CDR3 is TGTGCCAGCAGCTCCCCCGGGACAGGGTCGGAGACCCAGTACTTC.